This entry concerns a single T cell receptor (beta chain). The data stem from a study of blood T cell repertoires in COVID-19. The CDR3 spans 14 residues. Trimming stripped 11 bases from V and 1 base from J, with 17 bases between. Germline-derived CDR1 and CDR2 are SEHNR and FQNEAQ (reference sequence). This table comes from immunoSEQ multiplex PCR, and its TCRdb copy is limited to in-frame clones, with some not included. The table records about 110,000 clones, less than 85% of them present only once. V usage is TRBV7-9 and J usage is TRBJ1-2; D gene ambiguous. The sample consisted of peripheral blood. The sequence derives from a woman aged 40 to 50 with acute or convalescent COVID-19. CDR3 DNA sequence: TGTGCCGTCAGACTAGGGAGCGTTAACTATGGCTACACCTTC. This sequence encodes CAVRLGSVNYGYTF.